This T cell receptor beta chain was retrieved from a study of shared clonotypes between healthy human individuals. Sequencing used immunoSEQ multiplex PCR; TCRdb keeps in-frame clones, though not all of them. The sample records about 2 million clones, over 85% being singletons. This clone showed up just once. Germline assignment: CDR1 LNHDA and CDR2 SQIVND (reference sequence). The CDR3 consists of 14 residues. V lost 8 bases and J 1 base, leaving 12 bases between the germline ends. Naive CD8 isolation took CD45RO-negative cells positively selected for CCR7 and excluded terminally differentiated effector memory CD45RA+ cells.

The chain joins TRBV19 to TRBJ1-5; possibly TRBD1 for D (6 bases). Material for sequencing was naive CD8+ T cells sorted from blood. This sequence originates from a man aged 18 to 30 in good health. The DNA of the CDR3 is TGTGCCAGTCTGCAGGGGTCGAGCAATCAGCCCCAGCATTTT. This codes for CASLQGSSNQPQHF.